This T cell receptor (beta chain) was sequenced during a study of CD8 T cells in ankylosing spondylitis. MiXCR was run by TCRdb on the 5' RACE reads, yielding one entry per CDR3 protein. The repertoire includes some 800,000 distinct CDR3 sequences, 10% to 15% of them detected once, and approximately 0.51% sits in the top ten. Study-wide findings and caveats: Within ankylosing spondylitis blood, a TCR beta motif made up of roughly eight highly homologous variants appeared to be characteristic.

To note about this clonotype: Antigen unknown.

CDR1 MNHEY and CDR2 SMNVEV come from the germline V gene (reference sequence). V was pared by 3 bases and J by 5 bases, with 4 bases of the junction left unmatched. This CDR3 has 15 amino acids. Source material: blood, either unsorted or a sorted T cell fraction (not recorded which). The TCR sequence derives from a male donor with ankylosing spondylitis. This sequence joins TRBV27 and TRBJ2-1; TRBD1 matches at 10 bases. CDR3 sequence reads: CASSFGQGGNNEQFF. The CDR3 DNA sequence: TGTGCCAGCAGTTTCGGACAGGGGGGAAACAATGAGCAGTTCTTC.